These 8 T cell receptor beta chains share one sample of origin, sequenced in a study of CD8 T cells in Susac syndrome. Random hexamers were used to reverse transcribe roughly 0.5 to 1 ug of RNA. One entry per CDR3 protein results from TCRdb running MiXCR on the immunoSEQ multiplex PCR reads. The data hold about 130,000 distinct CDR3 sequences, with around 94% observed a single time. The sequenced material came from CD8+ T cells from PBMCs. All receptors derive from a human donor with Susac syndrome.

CDR3 sequence: CASSSNRGLSYEQYF. The CDR3 DNA reads as TGCGCCAGCAGTTCTAACCGGGGCCTCTCCTACGAGCAGTACTTC. The V call is TRBV5-1, the J call TRBJ2-7; either TRBD1 or TRBD2 may fit D (5 bases each). Germline V gene lookup returns CDR1 SGHRS and CDR2 YFSETQ. Trimming removed 5 bases at V and 0 bases at J, with 15 bases between. The CDR3 contains 15 residues.

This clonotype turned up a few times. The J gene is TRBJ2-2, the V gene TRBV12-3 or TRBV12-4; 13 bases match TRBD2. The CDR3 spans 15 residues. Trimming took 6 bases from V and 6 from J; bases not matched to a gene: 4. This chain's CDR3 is CASSVGLAGSGELFF. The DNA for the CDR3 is TGTGCCAGCAGCGTGGGACTAGCGGGATCCGGGGAGCTGTTTTTT.

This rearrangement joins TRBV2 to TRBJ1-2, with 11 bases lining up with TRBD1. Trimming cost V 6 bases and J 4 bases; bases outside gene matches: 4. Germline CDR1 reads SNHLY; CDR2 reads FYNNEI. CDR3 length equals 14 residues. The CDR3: CASSGQGAIYGYTF. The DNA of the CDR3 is TGTGCCAGCAGCGGACAGGGGGCGATCTATGGCTACACCTTC.

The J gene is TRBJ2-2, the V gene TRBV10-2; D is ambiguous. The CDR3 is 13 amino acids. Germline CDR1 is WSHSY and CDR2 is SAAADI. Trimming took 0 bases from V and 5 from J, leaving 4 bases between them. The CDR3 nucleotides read TGCGCCAGCAGTGAGTCCGAGACCGGGGAGCTGTTTTTT. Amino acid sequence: CASSESETGELFF.

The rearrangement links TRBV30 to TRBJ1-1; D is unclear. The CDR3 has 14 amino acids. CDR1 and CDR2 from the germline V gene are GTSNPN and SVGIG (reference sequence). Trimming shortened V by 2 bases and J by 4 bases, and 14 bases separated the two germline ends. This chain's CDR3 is CAWSQTPEGTEAFF. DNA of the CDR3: TGTGCCTGGAGTCAAACACCAGAGGGCACTGAAGCTTTCTTT. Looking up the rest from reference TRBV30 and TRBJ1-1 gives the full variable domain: SQTIHQWPATLVQPVGSPLSLECTVEGTSNPNLYWYRQAAGRGLQLLFYSVGIGQISSEVPQNLSASRPQDRQFILSSKKLLLSDSGFYLCAWSQTPEGTEAFFGQGTRLTVV.

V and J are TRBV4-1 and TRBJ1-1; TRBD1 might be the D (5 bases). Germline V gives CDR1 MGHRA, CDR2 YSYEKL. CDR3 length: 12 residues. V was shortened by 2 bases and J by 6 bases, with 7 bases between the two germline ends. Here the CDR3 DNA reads TGCGCCAGCAGCCAAACAGGATCTGAAGCTTTCTTT. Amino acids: CASSQTGSEAFF.

CDR3 coding DNA: TGTGCCAGCAGCCAAGGAGGAAGGAATCAGCCCCAGCATTTT. Translation gives CASSQGGRNQPQHF. This chain joins TRBV7-2 and TRBJ1-5; D not resolved. The CDR3 length is 14 residues. V dropped 5 bases and J dropped 4 bases, with 12 bases sitting between them. Germline CDR1 is SGHTA and CDR2 is FQGNSA. Filled out from reference TRBV7-2 and TRBJ1-5, the complete variable domain reads GAGVSQSPSNKVTEKGKDVELRCDPISGHTALYWYRQSLGQGLEFLIYFQGNSAPDKSGLPSDRFSAERTGGSVSTLTIQRTQQEDSAVYLCASSQGGRNQPQHFGDGTRLSIL.

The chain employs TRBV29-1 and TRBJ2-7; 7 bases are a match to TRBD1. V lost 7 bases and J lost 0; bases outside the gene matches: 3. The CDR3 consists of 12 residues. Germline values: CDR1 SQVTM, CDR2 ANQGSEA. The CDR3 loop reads CSGGQSSYEQYF. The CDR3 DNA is TGCAGCGGGGGACAGAGCTCCTACGAGCAGTACTTC.